These 18 T cell receptor beta chains share one sample of origin, sequenced in a study of chemoradiotherapy in HPV16-positive cancers. TCRdb keeps only in-frame clones here, not all; method: immunoSEQ multiplex PCR. This sample has 20,000 to 25,000 clones, with about 89% found just once. The sequencing here drew on blood, taken from a patient who underwent chemoradiotherapy. The receptors come from a human donor with HPV-associated anogenital cancer.

The chain joins TRBV2 to TRBJ1-5; the D is unclear. The V end was cut by 1 base, the J end by 7 bases, with 11 bases between. Germline CDR1 is SNHLY and CDR2 is FYNNEI. This CDR3 has 14 amino acids. This chain's CDR3 is CASSEGRVDQPQHF. CDR3 nucleotide sequence: TGTGCCAGCAGTGAAGGTAGGGTAGACCAGCCCCAGCATTTT.

This chain connects TRBV2 to TRBJ1-2; 7 bases match TRBD1. CDR1 and CDR2 from the germline V gene are SNHLY and FYNNEI. This CDR3 region has 12 residues. V was pared by 11 bases and J by 2 bases, with 5 bases of the junction left unmatched. The CDR3 loop reads CAAGTENYGYTF. CDR3 nucleotides: TGTGCCGCGGGGACAGAGAACTATGGCTACACCTTC.

The rearrangement links TRBV5-1 to TRBJ2-3, with 7 bases matching TRBD1. The V gene end was trimmed by 4 bases and the J gene end by 4 bases; junction bases not matched to a gene: 6. The CDR3 runs to 14 residues. CDR1 is SGHRS and CDR2 is YFSETQ in the germline V gene. The CDR3: CASSARQGADTQYF. The CDR3 DNA reads as TGCGCCAGCAGCGCAAGACAGGGAGCAGATACGCAGTATTTT.

The rearrangement links TRBV6-5 to TRBJ2-7; D gene uncertain. This CDR3 is 14 amino acids long. Germline V gives CDR1 MNHEY, CDR2 SVGAGI. V shed 0 bases and J shed 0 bases, with 6 bases lying between them. CDR3 nucleotides: TGTGCCAGCAGTTACTCGATTTTCTCCTACGAGCAGTACTTC. It is translated as CASSYSIFSYEQYF.

The CDR3 is CASSQDRTYQPQHF. The CDR3 DNA follows: TGTGCCAGCAGTCAGGACAGGACCTATCAGCCCCAGCATTTT. The V call is TRBV27, the J call TRBJ1-5, with 7 bases lining up with TRBD1. V gave up 5 bases and J gave up 5 bases; unmatched junction bases: 6. The length of the CDR3 is 14 residues. The germline gives CDR1 MNHEY, CDR2 SMNVEV (reference sequence).

The V gene is TRBV9, the J gene TRBJ2-3; D possibly corresponds to TRBD1 (5 bases). The CDR3 has 14 residues. CDR1 SGDLS and CDR2 YYNGEE come from the germline V gene. Trimming removed 0 bases from V and 7 bases from J, with 12 bases in between. The CDR3 spells CASSVEPGIHTQYF. CDR3 sequence (DNA): TGTGCCAGCAGCGTAGAGCCAGGGATACATACGCAGTATTTT.

The chain carries TRBV29-1 and TRBJ2-5, with D possibly being TRBD1 or TRBD2 (7 bases each). The germline gives CDR1 SQVTM, CDR2 ANQGSEA. Trimming left V 8 bases short and J 4 bases short, with 17 bases between. CDR3 length: 13 amino acids. CDR3 residues: CSSEGRGRETQYF. The CDR3 DNA reads TGCAGCTCCGAGGGGAGGGGGCGAGAGACCCAGTACTTC.

This clone was picked up a small number of times. The genes are TRBV7-9 and TRBJ2-7, with D tentatively TRBD1 or TRBD2 (5 bases each). This CDR3 comprises 14 residues. V lost 5 bases and J 2 bases, leaving 13 bases between the germline ends. Germline V lookup: CDR1 SEHNR, CDR2 FQNEAQ (reference sequence). CDR3 coding DNA: TGTGCCAGCAGCGACTCCGGGACGACCTACGAGCAGTACTTC. Translation: CASSDSGTTYEQYF.

J is TRBJ2-3 and V is TRBV7-2; D remains unclear. The germline gives CDR1 SGHTA, CDR2 FQGNSA. The CDR3 has 15 amino acids. Trimming left V 5 bases short and J 2 bases short, with 14 bases between. CDR3 amino acids: CASSLLGKYTDTQYF. The DNA of the CDR3 is TGTGCCAGCAGCCTCCTAGGCAAATACACAGATACGCAGTATTTT.

A few counts support this clone. The chain links TRBV11-3 to TRBJ2-7; D unresolved. Germline CDR1 SGHNT, CDR2 YENEEA. The CDR3 sequence is 14 residues long. The V end was cut by 3 bases, the J end by 2 bases, with 11 bases between. The CDR3 is CASSFGADTYEQYF. CDR3 coding DNA: TGTGCCAGCAGCTTTGGTGCAGATACCTACGAGCAGTACTTC.

V gene TRBV9 combines with J gene TRBJ1-5, with 9 bases that match TRBD1. The J segment lost 10 bases and the V segment lost 3 bases, leaving 11 bases of the junction unmatched. Germline V gene sequence: CDR1 SGDLS, CDR2 YYNGEE. This CDR3 is built from 15 residues. The CDR3 spells CASSEGGTGKFPQHF. CDR3 nucleotide sequence: TGTGCCAGCAGCGAGGGGGGGACAGGGAAATTTCCCCAGCATTTT.

The chain recombines TRBV6-1 with TRBJ2-1; 14 nucleotides align to TRBD2. The CDR3 sequence is 15 residues long. Trimming removed 5 bases from V and 14 bases from J; junction bases left unmatched: 11. Germline CDR1 is MNHNS and CDR2 is SASEGT. CDR3 sequence (DNA): TGTGCCAGCAGTACCGGGACTAGCGGGAGTGAGGTTAAGTTCTTC. The encoded protein is CASSTGTSGSEVKFF.

The CDR3 nucleotides read TGCGCCAGCAGCAGCACCGGGAAAAAATCCTACGAGCAGTACTTC. This gives the protein CASSSTGKKSYEQYF. The chain employs TRBV5-1 and TRBJ2-7, with a tentative D call TRBD2 (5 bases). CDR3 length: 15 residues. CDR1 SGHRS and CDR2 YFSETQ come from the germline V gene. Trimming took off 4 bases at V and 1 base at J, with 15 bases between the two ends.

The V gene is TRBV7-2, the J gene TRBJ1-2; 10 bases align to TRBD1. This CDR3 is built from 15 residues. CDR1 SGHTA and CDR2 FQGNSA come from the germline V gene. Trimming cost V 5 bases and J 6 bases; bases outside gene matches: 9. The CDR3 nucleotides read TGTGCCAGCAGCCCCGACAGGGGGCGAGTGGATGGCTACACCTTC. This gives the protein CASSPDRGRVDGYTF.

J is TRBJ1-4 and V is TRBV28; D is unclear. The CDR3 runs to 12 residues. Germline assignment: CDR1 MDHEN and CDR2 SYDVKM. V was clipped by 10 bases and J by 7 bases, with 13 bases between them. This chain's CDR3 is CATASGREKLFF. CDR3 nucleotide sequence: TGTGCCACCGCTTCCGGCCGTGAAAAACTGTTTTTT.

The chain links TRBV4-1 to TRBJ2-3, with 15 nucleotides matching TRBD2. The CDR3 extends over 21 amino acids. Germline CDR1 MGHRA, CDR2 YSYEKL. V shed 2 bases and J 0 bases; nucleotides not matched to a gene: 12. CDR3: CASSQPPGLAGGAPSTDTQYF. The CDR3 nucleotides read TGCGCCAGCAGCCAACCCCCGGGACTAGCGGGGGGAGCTCCTAGCACAGATACGCAGTATTTT.

The rearrangement links TRBV5-6 to TRBJ2-7; D gene uncertain. The germline gives CDR1 SGHDT, CDR2 YYEEEE. This CDR3 contains 13 residues. V was cut by 0 bases and J by 0 bases, with 4 bases left in between. CDR3 region: CASSLGNSYEQYF. Written as DNA, the CDR3 is TGTGCCAGCAGCTTGGGGAACTCCTACGAGCAGTACTTC.

The chain combines TRBV4-3 with TRBJ2-3; 8 bases map to TRBD2. Germline loops: CDR1 LGHNA, CDR2 YSLEER. V gave up 3 bases and J gave up 4 bases; unmatched junction bases: 9. CDR3 size: 16 residues. The CDR3 reads CASSQDPGGAADTQYF. In nucleotides, the CDR3 is TGCGCCAGCAGCCAGGACCCGGGGGGGGCAGCAGATACGCAGTATTTT.